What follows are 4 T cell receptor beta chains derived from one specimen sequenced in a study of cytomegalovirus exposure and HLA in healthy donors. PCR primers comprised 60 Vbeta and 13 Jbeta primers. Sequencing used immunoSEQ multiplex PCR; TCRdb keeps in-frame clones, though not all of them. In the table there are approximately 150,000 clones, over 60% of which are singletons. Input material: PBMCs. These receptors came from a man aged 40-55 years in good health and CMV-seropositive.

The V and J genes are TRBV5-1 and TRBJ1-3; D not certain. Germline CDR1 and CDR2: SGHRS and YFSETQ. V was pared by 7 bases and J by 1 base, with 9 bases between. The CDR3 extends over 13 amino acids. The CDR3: CASSTDSGNTIYF. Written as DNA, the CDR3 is TGCGCCAGCTCTACAGATTCTGGAAACACCATATATTTT.

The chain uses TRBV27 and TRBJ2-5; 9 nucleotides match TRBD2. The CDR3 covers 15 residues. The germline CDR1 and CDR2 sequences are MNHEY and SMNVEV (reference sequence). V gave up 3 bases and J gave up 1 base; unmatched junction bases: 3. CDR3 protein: CASSFLAGFQETQYF. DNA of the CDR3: TGTGCCAGCAGTTTTCTAGCGGGGTTCCAAGAGACCCAGTACTTC.

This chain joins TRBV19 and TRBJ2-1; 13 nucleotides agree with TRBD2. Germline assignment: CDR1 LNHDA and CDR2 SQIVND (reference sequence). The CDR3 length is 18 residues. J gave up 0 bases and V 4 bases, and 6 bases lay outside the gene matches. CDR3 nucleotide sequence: TGTGCCAGTAGTACGGGACTAGCGGGACCCAGCTCCTACAATGAGCAGTTCTTC. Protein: CASSTGLAGPSSYNEQFF.

This CDR3 reads CASSRRLADTGELFF. Here the CDR3 DNA reads TGTGCCAGCAGTCGCCGACTAGCGGACACCGGGGAGCTGTTTTTT. The chain is built from TRBV5-8 and TRBJ2-2, with 9 bases that match TRBD2. Germline-derived CDR1 and CDR2 are SGHTS and YDEGEE. The length of the CDR3 is 15 residues. Losses at the gene ends were 5 bases for V and 3 bases for J; bases not matched to a gene: 5.